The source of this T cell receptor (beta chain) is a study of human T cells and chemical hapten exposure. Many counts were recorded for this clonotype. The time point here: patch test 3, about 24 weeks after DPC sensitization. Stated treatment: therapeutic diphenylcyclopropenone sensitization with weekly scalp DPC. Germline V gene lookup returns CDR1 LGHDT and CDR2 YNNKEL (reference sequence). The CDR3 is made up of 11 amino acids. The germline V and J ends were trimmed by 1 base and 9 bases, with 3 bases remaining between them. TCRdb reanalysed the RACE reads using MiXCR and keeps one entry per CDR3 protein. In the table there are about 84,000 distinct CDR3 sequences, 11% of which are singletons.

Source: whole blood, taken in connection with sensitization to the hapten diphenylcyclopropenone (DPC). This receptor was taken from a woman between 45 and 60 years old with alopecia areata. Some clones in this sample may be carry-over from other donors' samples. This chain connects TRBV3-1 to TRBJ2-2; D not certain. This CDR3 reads CASSQGRELFF. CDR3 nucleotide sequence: TGTGCCAGCAGCCAAGGCCGGGAGCTGTTTTTT.